This section outlines one T cell receptor (beta chain) sequence together with its context. TCRdb's copy holds only in-frame clones and misses some; the assay was immunoSEQ multiplex PCR. The repertoire holds 8,000 to 8,500 clones, with roughly 85% as singletons. The sample is drawn from a study of PD-1 blockade in classical Hodgkin lymphoma. Time point given: cycle 4 day 1 (C4D1), after around six weeks of nivolumab. No patient escaped relapse after autologous stem cell transplantation, and brentuximab vedotin exposure varied. The study isolated CD8+ T cells from thawed PBMCs by magnetic negative selection. CDR3 length: 14 residues. Germline V lookup: CDR1 MNHNY, CDR2 SVGAGI (reference sequence). The ends lost 6 bases at V and 5 bases at J; junction bases unmatched: 7.

The origin of this receptor is a human donor with classical Hodgkin lymphoma. The sequencing here drew on CD8+ T cells from blood, taken before the fourth cycle of nivolumab. This chain links TRBV6-6 with TRBJ2-7, with 10 bases identical to TRBD1. The CDR3 DNA follows: TGTGCCAGCAGCCCCGGGACAGGGGACGACGAGCAGTACTTC. It translates to CASSPGTGDDEQYF.